There are a few counts of the clone carrying this T cell receptor beta chain. This record belongs to a study of T cell repertoires in cytomegalovirus infection. V lost 1 base and J lost 5, with 13 bases in between. The CDR3 sequence is 15 residues long. A single record per CDR3 protein comes from TCRdb applying MiXCR to the reads. The data contain more than 350,000 distinct CDR3 sequences, approximately 33% of them seen just once; the ten biggest clones take up roughly an eighth. This clonotype was obtained from a human donor in good health (CMV status not recorded). Some clones in this sample may be carry-over from other donors' samples. V gene TRBV12-3 or TRBV12-4 combines with J gene TRBJ2-3; D unclear. Material for sequencing was PBMCs. DNA of the CDR3: TGTGCCAGCAGTTTAGTACGTTCGGGTAGAGATACGCAGTATTTT. This encodes CASSLVRSGRDTQYF.